The clone carrying this T cell receptor (beta chain) occurred a few times. The data stem from a study of T cells in Graves' hyperthyroidism and ophthalmopathy. Uncontrolled infection, other autoimmune disease, pregnancy or lactation excluded patients. Using more than 7.5 ml of fresh peripheral blood, PBMCs were prepared. Authors of the study amplified TCR beta CDR3 regions from RNA transcripts. HTBI primers were the set used in a first-round RT-PCR of the TCR CDR3. MiXCR, applied by TCRdb to the multiplex PCR reads, yields one record per CDR3 protein. This table holds some 350,000 distinct CDR3 sequences, roughly 15% found once. Trimming left V 3 bases short and J 10 bases short, with 19 bases between. Germline V lookup: CDR1 KGHSH, CDR2 LQKENI. The CDR3 has 16 amino acids.

Sequencing was performed on blood. The V and J genes are TRBV18 and TRBJ1-6, with D possibly TRBD1 on 5 matching bases. This TCR was recovered from a woman aged 55-75 years with Graves' ophthalmopathy. CDR3 coding DNA: TGTGCCAGCTCACCGGCAGGGCCGTTCGTAGAATCACCCCTCCACTTT. Protein: CASSPAGPFVESPLHF.